This entry lists 4 T cell receptor beta chains sequenced from one sample in a study of T cells expressing NK-cell markers. TCRdb reprocessed the 5' RACE reads; each CDR3 protein has one entry and no DNA is given. The sample's table shows approximately 460,000 distinct CDR3 sequences. Sequencing was performed on blood T cells: a sorted CD56 or NKG2C T cell subset, CD4+ or CD8+ T cells, or bulk PBMC T cells (not recorded which). Receptor source: a woman aged 18-70 years in good health.

The V and J genes are TRBV20-1 and TRBJ2-3; TCRdb reports TRBD2, a call that lacks DNA to check it against. This CDR3 spans 13 amino acids. Germline V lookup: CDR1 DFQATT, CDR2 SNEGSKA (reference sequence). The CDR3 is CSARFPPDITQYF.

The rearrangement links TRBV6-5 to TRBJ1-1. Germline V CDR1 and CDR2: MNHEY, SVGAGI. The CDR3 spans 14 residues. The CDR3 reads CASSYSVRDTEAFF.

The chain carries TRBV27 and TRBJ2-3; TCRdb picks TRBD1, but there is no DNA to check that call. CDR3 length: 17 amino acids. CDR1 MNHEY and CDR2 SMNVEV come from the germline V gene (reference sequence). CDR3: CASSTHRDRGSADTQYF.

V gene TRBV28 combines with J gene TRBJ2-4; TCRdb gives TRBD1 as the D gene, but with no DNA this cannot be confirmed. The CDR3 is made up of 17 amino acids. From germline, CDR1 is MDHEN and CDR2 SYDVKM. CDR3 residues: CATQGPLGQKAKNIQYF.